Listed here are 22 T cell receptor beta chains from one sample, sequenced in a study of PD-L1 blockade in urothelial cancer. Time point specified: pretreatment peripheral blood. The repertoire was sequenced with immunoSEQ multiplex PCR; TCRdb's copy has only in-frame clones and lacks some. The sample holds about 72,000 clones, about 86% seen once. Sequencing was performed on PBMCs, taken around atezolizumab (anti-PD-L1) treatment. These receptors all stem from a man aged 55-75 years with urothelial cancer.

The J gene is TRBJ2-2, the V gene TRBV10-3, with TRBD2 as a possible D gene (6 bases). This CDR3 is 14 amino acids long. The germline CDR1 and CDR2 sequences are ENHRY and SYGVKD. V lost 8 bases, J lost 1 base, and 11 bases lay in between. The CDR3 DNA is TGTGCCATCGGGGGGTACGAGAACACCGGGGAGCTGTTTTTT. The encoded protein is CAIGGYENTGELFF.

The chain couples TRBV5-6 to TRBJ1-2, with 7 nucleotides matching TRBD1. With 0 bases clipped from V and 8 bases from J, the junction kept 7 bases outside the gene matches. From germline, CDR1 is SGHDT and CDR2 YYEEEE. The CDR3 runs to 14 residues. The CDR3 nucleotides read TGTGCCAGCAGCTTGGCCGACAGGGTGAGCGGCTACACCTTC. It yields the protein CASSLADRVSGYTF. Together with reference TRBV5-6 and TRBJ1-2, the CDR3 gives the full variable domain: DAGVTQSPTHLIKTRGQQVTLRCSPKSGHDTVSWYQQALGQGPQFIFQYYEEEERQRGNFPDRFSGHQFPNYSSELNVNALLLGDSALYLCASSLADRVSGYTFGSGTRLTVV.

CDR3 loop: CASRIQGNSYEQYF. In DNA form, the CDR3 reads TGTGCCAGCAGAATACAGGGGAACTCCTACGAGCAGTACTTC. The V gene is TRBV6-5, the J gene TRBJ2-7; TRBD1 matches 7 bases. The germline V gene encodes CDR1 MNHEY and CDR2 SVGAGI. CDR3 length: 14 amino acids. V dropped 6 bases and J dropped 0; count of bases not matched to a gene: 5.

J is TRBJ2-3 and V is TRBV9, with 10 nucleotides matching TRBD2. CDR3 length equals 16 residues. CDR1 SGDLS and CDR2 YYNGEE come from the germline V gene. V was pared by 0 bases and J by 2 bases, with 3 bases of the junction left unmatched. The CDR3 region is CASSVASGGVTDTQYF. CDR3 bases: TGTGCCAGCAGCGTAGCCAGCGGGGGGGTCACAGATACGCAGTATTTT.

V gene TRBV19 combines with J gene TRBJ1-5; no clear D gene. There are 14 residues in the CDR3. From germline, CDR1 is LNHDA and CDR2 SQIVND (reference sequence). V shed 5 bases and J shed 0 bases, with 8 bases lying between them. CDR3 protein: CASSRRYSNQPQHF. CDR3 in DNA: TGTGCCAGTAGTCGCAGGTATAGCAATCAGCCCCAGCATTTT.

The chain is built from TRBV6-1 and TRBJ2-5, with no clear D. Trimming stripped 4 bases from V and 2 bases from J, with 14 bases between. The length of the CDR3 is 15 residues. Germline V gives CDR1 MNHNS, CDR2 SASEGT. The CDR3 sequence is CASSVFWADQETQYF. DNA for the CDR3: TGTGCCAGCAGTGTATTCTGGGCTGATCAAGAGACCCAGTACTTC.

The chain recombines TRBV19 with TRBJ1-1; unclear D gene. Trimming cost V 5 bases and J 2 bases, with 9 bases left between them. Germline V gives CDR1 LNHDA, CDR2 SQIVND (reference sequence). The CDR3 extends over 13 amino acids. CDR3 DNA sequence: TGTGCCAGTAGTTGGACTGAAAACACTGAAGCTTTCTTT. This translates into CASSWTENTEAFF.

The J gene is TRBJ2-3, the V gene TRBV7-3; TRBD2 is a possible D gene (7 bases). The V and J ends lost 5 bases and 1 base respectively, with 10 bases between them. Per germline, CDR1 SGHTA and CDR2 FQGTGA. There are 14 residues in the CDR3. DNA for the CDR3: TGTGCCAGCAGCCCGGGGGGCGGCACAGATACGCAGTATTTT. Translated: CASSPGGGTDTQYF.

The chain has TRBV5-1 and TRBJ2-4; the match to TRBD2 covers 10 bases. The CDR3 runs 16 residues. Per the germline V gene, CDR1 is SGHRS and CDR2 is YFSETQ. V trimming: 0 bases; J trimming: 4 bases; junction bases outside the gene matches: 4. CDR3 protein: CASSLEAGGRKNIQYF. Written as DNA, the CDR3 is TGCGCCAGCAGCTTGGAAGCGGGGGGGCGAAAAAACATTCAGTACTTC.

This clone was counted a single time. This chain uses TRBV11-2 with TRBJ2-1; D is unclear. The CDR3 has 12 amino acids. V was trimmed by 4 bases and J by 10 bases, leaving 11 bases between them. Per germline, CDR1 SGHAT and CDR2 FQNNGV. The CDR3 DNA reads as TGTGCCAGCAGCTCCAGTGTGTTAGAGCAGTTCTTC. Translated: CASSSSVLEQFF.

The chain links TRBV11-3 to TRBJ2-2, with a possible D match to TRBD2 (6 bases). There are 16 residues in the CDR3. Germline CDR1 reads SGHNT; CDR2 reads YENEEA. Trimming removed 4 bases at V and 3 bases at J, with 15 bases between. The CDR3 region is CASSSVGGTYTGELFF. CDR3 nucleotides: TGTGCCAGCAGCTCCGTTGGGGGGACGTACACCGGGGAGCTGTTTTTT.

The J gene is TRBJ2-7, the V gene TRBV7-3; the match to TRBD1 covers 7 bases. Per the germline V gene, CDR1 is SGHTA and CDR2 is FQGTGA. The CDR3 totals 14 residues. The V segment lost 5 bases and the J segment 0 bases; nucleotides outside the gene matches: 4. CDR3 in DNA: TGTGCCAGCAGCCCGGGACAGAGCTCCTACGAGCAGTACTTC. It codes for CASSPGQSSYEQYF.

The chain joins TRBV18 to TRBJ2-5, with D unresolved. The CDR3 is made up of 14 amino acids. Germline lookup yields CDR1 KGHSH and CDR2 LQKENI. V gave up 2 bases and J gave up 5 bases, with 12 bases separating them. DNA for the CDR3: TGTGCCAGCTCACCAGCGCCCCGTCCGGAGACCCAGTACTTC. Encoded protein: CASSPAPRPETQYF.

The chain uses TRBV7-3 and TRBJ2-3; D remains unclear. V lost 4 bases to trimming and J lost 6 bases, with 8 bases between them. The V gene's germline CDR1 is SGHTA and CDR2 FQGTGA. CDR3 length equals 12 residues. The CDR3 region has the DNA TGTGCCAGCAGCTGGAGTGGGGATACGCAGTATTTT. The encoded protein is CASSWSGDTQYF.

This chain links TRBV18 with TRBJ2-6, with 9 positions matching TRBD1. From germline, CDR1 is KGHSH and CDR2 LQKENI. This CDR3 region has 20 residues. The V segment lost 4 bases and the J segment 0 bases; nucleotides outside the gene matches: 13. The CDR3 loop is CASSLTGGSGPASGANVLTF. CDR3 bases: TGTGCCAGCTCACTGACAGGGGGTTCGGGCCCTGCCTCTGGGGCCAACGTCCTGACTTTC.

This clone has just one count. V and J are TRBV7-8 and TRBJ2-1; 8 bases line up with TRBD2. Germline V gene sequence: CDR1 SGHVS, CDR2 FQNEAQ. The CDR3 loop spans 15 amino acids. Trimming took 5 bases from V and 4 from J; bases not matched to a gene: 7. CDR3 sequence (DNA): TGTGCCAGCAGCCCAACTAGCGGAGGATACAATGAGCAGTTCTTC. This sequence encodes CASSPTSGGYNEQFF.

The chain employs TRBV19 and TRBJ1-2; D gene ambiguous. The V end lost 3 bases, the J end lost 0 bases, and 8 bases lay between the germline ends. Germline V gene sequence: CDR1 LNHDA, CDR2 SQIVND (reference sequence). The CDR3 runs to 14 residues. The CDR3 DNA sequence: TGTGCCAGTAGTATGCAGGAGGCTAACTATGGCTACACCTTC. Protein product: CASSMQEANYGYTF.

V gene TRBV4-3 combines with J gene TRBJ1-3; D is unclear. The V end was cut by 2 bases, the J end by 11 bases, with 19 bases between. CDR1 LGHNA and CDR2 YSLEER come from the germline V gene. The CDR3 totals 15 residues. Here the CDR3 reads CASSQSTKRGYAIYF. DNA for the CDR3: TGCGCCAGCAGCCAATCTACCAAACGGGGATACGCCATATATTTT.

A few counts support this clone. The gene calls are TRBV11-3 and TRBJ2-5; weak D call: TRBD1 (6 bases). The V end was cut by 3 bases, the J end by 5 bases, with 16 bases between. From germline, CDR1 is SGHNT and CDR2 YENEEA. This CDR3 has 15 amino acids. CDR3 DNA sequence: TGTGCCAGCAGCTTTTTGTGGGGGCGATGGGAGACCCAGTACTTC. Its translation: CASSFLWGRWETQYF.

The chain joins TRBV10-3 to TRBJ2-2, with TRBD2 as a possible D gene (6 bases). The CDR3 contains 15 residues. With 4 bases removed from V and 0 bases from J, the gap between germline ends came to 9 bases. Looked up from germline, CDR1 is ENHRY and CDR2 is SYGVKD. Written as DNA, the CDR3 is TGTGCCATCAGTGGACTAGGAACGAACACCGGGGAGCTGTTTTTT. Translation: CAISGLGTNTGELFF.

The rearrangement joins TRBV4-2 to TRBJ1-6; D may be TRBD1 (6 bases). V shed 0 bases and J shed 1 base, with 25 bases lying between them. The CDR3 spans 22 residues. In germline, CDR1 is LGHNA, CDR2 YNFKEQ. CDR3 sequence (DNA): TGTGCCAGCAGCCAAGACCCTGCGAGACAAACCACCCAGGGGTCCTATAATTCACCCCTCCACTTT. Its protein product is CASSQDPARQTTQGSYNSPLHF.

With respect to this clone: Its ends do not fully match the called genes, so a read error is possible. The CDR3 bases are TGTGCCAGCAGCTTAGGAAGCGGGGGGCTCACCCGGGAGCTGTTTTTT. It is translated as CASSLGSGGLTRELFF. The V call is TRBV7-2, the J call TRBJ2-2, with 9 positions matching TRBD2. The V gene's germline CDR1 is SGHTA and CDR2 FQGNSA. This CDR3 spans 16 amino acids.